This T cell receptor beta chain stems from a study of CD8 T cells in Susac syndrome. Whole-study results and caveats: The study conceded that its TCR sequencing and HLA analysis involved relatively few individuals.

High-throughput TCR beta sequencing covered peripheral CD8+ and CD4+ T cells. Turning to this clonotype: Its specificity is unknown.

RNA amounts of about 0.5 to 1 ug underwent reverse transcription with random hexamers. Coverage of TCR beta CDR3 amplification by immunoSEQ multiplex PCR extended to 54 Vbeta and 13 Jbeta. TCRdb reanalysed the immunoSEQ multiplex PCR reads using MiXCR and keeps one entry per CDR3 protein. The sample holds some 110,000 distinct CDR3 sequences, roughly 95% seen once. The specimen was CD8+ T cells from PBMCs. The TCR originated in a human donor with Susac syndrome.

The CDR3 region is CSGVTGNNNYGYTF. The CDR3 nucleotides are TGCAGCGGCGTAACAGGGAATAATAACTATGGCTACACCTTC. The chain recombines TRBV29-1 with TRBJ1-2; D might be TRBD1 (6 bases). This CDR3 is 14 amino acids long. Looked up from germline, CDR1 is SQVTM and CDR2 is ANQGSEA. V dropped 7 bases and J dropped 1 base, with 16 bases sitting between them.